This T cell receptor (beta chain) was sequenced for a study of T cell repertoires in cytomegalovirus infection. Study-level background: Through public TCR beta signatures, both CMV infection and matching HLA type were indicated. General study points: There were carriers of CMV plus the relevant HLA, and cumulative public TCR beta family frequency identified them. There were HLA-C-restricted CMV-specific TCR beta clonotypes dominating the ex vivo response.

A single record per CDR3 protein comes from TCRdb applying MiXCR to the reads. The sample contains about 180,000 distinct CDR3 sequences, approximately 17% of which appear only once. Concerning this clonotype itself: Antigen specificity is unknown.

Sample: CD8+ T cells from PBMCs. The TCR originated in a human donor in good health (CMV status not recorded). Some clones in this sample may be carry-over from other donors' samples.

DNA of the CDR3: TGTGCCAGCCACTCCCGTGGAGTCCATAATTCACCCCTCCACTTT. It translates to CASHSRGVHNSPLHF. The chain links TRBV27 to TRBJ1-6; no firm D call. The germline CDR1 and CDR2 sequences are MNHEY and SMNVEV (reference sequence). V lost 8 bases, J lost 5 bases, and 16 bases lay in between. This CDR3 contains 15 residues.